These T cell receptor beta chains were read from a single sample in a study of OX40 agonist ivuxolimab in advanced cancers. Assay used: immunoSEQ multiplex PCR; TCRdb lists only in-frame clones, some missing. The sample consists of about 67,000 clones, roughly 82% of them appearing once. The sample was CD4+ or CD8+ T cells sorted from blood, taken in a trial of the OX40 agonist ivuxolimab. The receptor source for this set is an adult with an advanced solid tumor such as melanoma, head and neck, liver or kidney cancer. Both conserved end residues are part of each CDR3. A D gene is named only where the DNA matches it firmly. Clone size appears in some rows only: once, few, many, or a class for an expanded clone.

d_call: TRBD1; v_call: TRBV2; j_call: TRBJ1-5; clone_size: NA; cdr3_length: 14; cdr3_nt: TGTGCCAGCAATCAGGGGGCGAGTAATCAGCCCCAGCATTTT; cdr3_aa: CASNQGASNQPQHF
d_call: NA; v_call: TRBV9; j_call: TRBJ1-4; clone_size: NA; cdr3_length: 16; cdr3_nt: TGTGCCAGCAGCGCCAGGGGAGGGGCGAAGGATGAAAAACTGTTTTTT; cdr3_aa: CASSARGGAKDEKLFF
d_call: TRBD1; v_call: TRBV6-4; j_call: TRBJ2-3; clone_size: NA; cdr3_length: 14; cdr3_nt: TGTGCCAGCATCCCGGGACAGGGTGAAGATACGCAGTATTTT; cdr3_aa: CASIPGQGEDTQYF
d_call: TRBD1; v_call: TRBV6-6; j_call: TRBJ1-6; clone_size: NA; cdr3_length: 15; cdr3_nt: TGTGCCAGCAGTCCAAGGACAGGGGCCGGTTCACCCCTCCACTTT; cdr3_aa: CASSPRTGAGSPLHF
d_call: NA; v_call: TRBV25-1; j_call: TRBJ2-2; clone_size: NA; cdr3_length: 12; cdr3_nt: TGTGCCAGCAGTGAATTGTACGGGGAGCTGTTTTTT; cdr3_aa: CASSELYGELFF
d_call: TRBD2; v_call: TRBV2; j_call: TRBJ2-5; clone_size: NA; cdr3_length: 16; cdr3_nt: TGTGCCAGCAGCCCGGCGGGACTAGCGGGGACAGAGACCCAGTACTTC; cdr3_aa: CASSPAGLAGTETQYF
d_call: NA; v_call: TRBV7-9; j_call: TRBJ2-1; clone_size: NA; cdr3_length: 14; cdr3_nt: TGTGCCAGCAGCTCAATGCAGACTGCCCTTGAGCAGTTCTTC; cdr3_aa: CASSSMQTALEQFF
d_call: NA; v_call: TRBV6-6; j_call: TRBJ1-5; clone_size: NA; cdr3_length: 15; cdr3_nt: TGTGCCAGCAGTTACTCGACTGGGGGGCTTCAGCCCCAGCATTTT; cdr3_aa: CASSYSTGGLQPQHF
d_call: NA; v_call: TRBV19; j_call: TRBJ2-3; clone_size: NA; cdr3_length: 15; cdr3_nt: TGTGCCAGTAGTGCGCGCGGACAGCCCACAGATACGCAGTATTTT; cdr3_aa: CASSARGQPTDTQYF
d_call: NA; v_call: TRBV5-6; j_call: TRBJ2-3; clone_size: few; cdr3_length: 14; cdr3_nt: TGTGCCAGCAGCTGGGCAACGGGAACAGATACGCAGTATTTT; cdr3_aa: CASSWATGTDTQYF
d_call: NA; v_call: TRBV5-6; j_call: TRBJ2-7; clone_size: NA; cdr3_length: 12; cdr3_nt: TGTGCCAGCAGCGAGGGGCCCTACGAGCAGTACTTC; cdr3_aa: CASSEGPYEQYF
d_call: NA; v_call: TRBV28; j_call: TRBJ1-4; clone_size: NA; cdr3_length: 14; cdr3_nt: TGTGCCAGCAGTTTGCAGGGGAAGGCTGAAAAACTGTTTTTT; cdr3_aa: CASSLQGKAEKLFF
d_call: NA; v_call: TRBV6-5; j_call: TRBJ2-1; clone_size: few; cdr3_length: 15; cdr3_nt: TGTGCCAGCAGTTACTCTGCGGACTACTACAATGAGCAGTTCTTC; cdr3_aa: CASSYSADYYNEQFF
d_call: NA; v_call: TRBV6-5; j_call: TRBJ2-4; clone_size: NA; cdr3_length: 16; cdr3_nt: TGTGCCAGCAGTTATGAAGGGTTTGGCGCCAAAAACATTCAGTACTTC; cdr3_aa: CASSYEGFGAKNIQYF
d_call: NA; v_call: TRBV2; j_call: TRBJ1-1; clone_size: NA; cdr3_length: 13; cdr3_nt: TGTGCCCTACTGGCACAGGTGGGGTTTGAAGCTTTCTTT; cdr3_aa: CALLAQVGFEAFF
d_call: NA; v_call: TRBV5-6; j_call: TRBJ2-5; clone_size: NA; cdr3_length: 16; cdr3_nt: TGTGCCAGCAGCTTGTGGTGGCGGGGTGGCGCGGAGACCCAGTACTTC; cdr3_aa: CASSLWWRGGAETQYF
d_call: NA; v_call: TRBV9; j_call: TRBJ2-3; clone_size: NA; cdr3_length: 16; cdr3_nt: TGTGCCAGCAGCCCTCGGACTGGGGAAGGGACAGATACGCAGTATTTT; cdr3_aa: CASSPRTGEGTDTQYF
d_call: NA; v_call: TRBV18; j_call: TRBJ2-2; clone_size: NA; cdr3_length: 16; cdr3_nt: TGTGCCAGCTCACCCCCAGGGGTAGGAAACACCGGGGAGCTGTTTTTT; cdr3_aa: CASSPPGVGNTGELFF
d_call: TRBD2; v_call: TRBV7-7; j_call: TRBJ2-1; clone_size: NA; cdr3_length: 18; cdr3_nt: TGTGCCAGCAGCTCCGGGGTGGGGGTAGCGGGATCCTACAATGAGCAGTTCTTC; cdr3_aa: CASSSGVGVAGSYNEQFF
d_call: TRBD2; v_call: TRBV13; j_call: TRBJ2-2; clone_size: many; cdr3_length: 14; cdr3_nt: TGTGCCAGCGGTCTAGCGGGGTTCACCGGGGAGCTGTTTTTT; cdr3_aa: CASGLAGFTGELFF
d_call: NA; v_call: TRBV2; j_call: TRBJ1-4; clone_size: once; cdr3_length: 13; cdr3_nt: TGTGCCAGCAGGCTGGGGAGTGCTGAAAAACTGTTTTTT; cdr3_aa: CASRLGSAEKLFF
d_call: NA; v_call: TRBV28; j_call: TRBJ2-2; clone_size: NA; cdr3_length: 15; cdr3_nt: TGTGCCAGCAGTTTTACGGCAGGGGAGACCGGGGAGCTGTTTTTT; cdr3_aa: CASSFTAGETGELFF
d_call: NA; v_call: TRBV5-1; j_call: TRBJ2-2; clone_size: NA; cdr3_length: 15; cdr3_nt: TGCGCCAGCAGCCCTGGACAGCTGAACACCGGGGAGCTGTTTTTT; cdr3_aa: CASSPGQLNTGELFF
d_call: NA; v_call: TRBV7-6; j_call: TRBJ2-7; clone_size: NA; cdr3_length: 11; cdr3_nt: TGTGCCAGCAGCTTAGGGAACGAGCAGTACTTC; cdr3_aa: CASSLGNEQYF
d_call: NA; v_call: TRBV2; j_call: TRBJ2-5; clone_size: NA; cdr3_length: 15; cdr3_nt: TGTGCCAGCAGTGTATACAGGGAGAATCAAGAGACCCAGTACTTC; cdr3_aa: CASSVYRENQETQYF
d_call: NA; v_call: TRBV20-1; j_call: TRBJ2-1; clone_size: NA; cdr3_length: 11; cdr3_nt: TGCAGTGCTCTTAAGGGCAATGAGCAGTTCTTC; cdr3_aa: CSALKGNEQFF
d_call: TRBD1; v_call: TRBV18; j_call: TRBJ1-5; clone_size: NA; cdr3_length: 14; cdr3_nt: TGTGCCAGCTCACGGACAGGGGCCAATCAGCCCCAGCATTTT; cdr3_aa: CASSRTGANQPQHF
d_call: NA; v_call: TRBV2; j_call: TRBJ2-5; clone_size: NA; cdr3_length: 13; cdr3_nt: TGTGCCAGCATCAAGGGGATTCAAGAGACCCAGTACTTC; cdr3_aa: CASIKGIQETQYF
d_call: TRBD2; v_call: TRBV15; j_call: TRBJ2-1; clone_size: NA; cdr3_length: 17; cdr3_nt: TGTGCCACCAGCAGGGGCCCTGGACTAGCGAACGGCAATGAGCAGTTCTTC; cdr3_aa: CATSRGPGLANGNEQFF
d_call: NA; v_call: TRBV19; j_call: TRBJ2-6; clone_size: NA; cdr3_length: 15; cdr3_nt: TGTGCCAGTAGTATAACCCTCTCTGGGGCCAACGTCCTGACTTTC; cdr3_aa: CASSITLSGANVLTF
d_call: TRBD1; v_call: TRBV7-8; j_call: TRBJ1-3; clone_size: NA; cdr3_length: 16; cdr3_nt: TGTGCCAGCAGCCCACCCGGACAGGGCTCTGGAAACACCATATATTTT; cdr3_aa: CASSPPGQGSGNTIYF
d_call: NA; v_call: TRBV29-1; j_call: TRBJ2-1; clone_size: NA; cdr3_length: 9; cdr3_nt: TGCAGCGTTGCGGATGAGCAGTTCTTC; cdr3_aa: CSVADEQFF
d_call: NA; v_call: TRBV7-9; j_call: TRBJ1-2; clone_size: NA; cdr3_length: 12; cdr3_nt: TGTGCCAGCAGCGCCGTTAACTATGGCTACACCTTC; cdr3_aa: CASSAVNYGYTF
d_call: TRBD1; v_call: TRBV2; j_call: TRBJ1-5; clone_size: NA; cdr3_length: 15; cdr3_nt: TGTGCCAGCAGTGAAAGGGGACAGAGCAATCAGCCCCAGCATTTT; cdr3_aa: CASSERGQSNQPQHF
d_call: NA; v_call: TRBV28; j_call: TRBJ1-6; clone_size: NA; cdr3_length: 15; cdr3_nt: TGTGCCAGCACAAGGAGGAGCTCCTATAATTCACCCCTCCACTTT; cdr3_aa: CASTRRSSYNSPLHF
d_call: TRBD2; v_call: TRBV4-3; j_call: TRBJ2-1; clone_size: NA; cdr3_length: 16; cdr3_nt: TGCGCCAGCAGCCAAGATCAAGGACTAGGAGTAAATGAGCAGTTCTTC; cdr3_aa: CASSQDQGLGVNEQFF
d_call: NA; v_call: TRBV15; j_call: TRBJ2-5; clone_size: NA; cdr3_length: 12; cdr3_nt: TGTGCCACCAGCAGGACTGGGGAGACCCAGTACTTC; cdr3_aa: CATSRTGETQYF
d_call: NA; v_call: TRBV6-6; j_call: TRBJ1-5; clone_size: NA; cdr3_length: 15; cdr3_nt: TGTGCCAGCAGTCAAAATAGACGGTCGAATCAGCCCCAGCATTTT; cdr3_aa: CASSQNRRSNQPQHF
d_call: TRBD2; v_call: TRBV13; j_call: TRBJ2-5; clone_size: once; cdr3_length: 16; cdr3_nt: TGTGCCAGCAGTTCCCGAATGACTAGCGGCCAAGAGACCCAGTACTTC; cdr3_aa: CASSSRMTSGQETQYF
d_call: TRBD1; v_call: TRBV5-4; j_call: TRBJ2-1; clone_size: NA; cdr3_length: 13; cdr3_nt: TGTGCCAGCAGCTTGGAGACAGGGGGTGAGCAGTTCTTC; cdr3_aa: CASSLETGGEQFF
d_call: NA; v_call: TRBV27; j_call: TRBJ1-6; clone_size: NA; cdr3_length: 14; cdr3_nt: TGTGCCAGCAGTCCAGACAGGTTGAATTCACCCCTCCACTTT; cdr3_aa: CASSPDRLNSPLHF
d_call: NA; v_call: TRBV7-2; j_call: TRBJ1-5; clone_size: NA; cdr3_length: 13; cdr3_nt: TGTGCCAGCAGCTTTGGGGCCTATCAGCCCCAGCATTTT; cdr3_aa: CASSFGAYQPQHF
d_call: NA; v_call: TRBV6-5; j_call: TRBJ2-5; clone_size: NA; cdr3_length: 13; cdr3_nt: TGTGCCAGCAGCCCTAGGCCCCACGAGACCCAGTACTTC; cdr3_aa: CASSPRPHETQYF
d_call: NA; v_call: TRBV2; j_call: TRBJ2-3; clone_size: NA; cdr3_length: 14; cdr3_nt: TGTGCCAGCAGTGGGGGCGTCCCCACAGATACGCAGTATTTT; cdr3_aa: CASSGGVPTDTQYF
d_call: NA; v_call: TRBV25-1; j_call: TRBJ2-3; clone_size: NA; cdr3_length: 14; cdr3_nt: TGTGCCAGCAGTGAGATAAGGGTGGGAGATACGCAGTATTTT; cdr3_aa: CASSEIRVGDTQYF
d_call: NA; v_call: TRBV19; j_call: TRBJ1-1; clone_size: NA; cdr3_length: 17; cdr3_nt: TGTGCCAGTAGTATGTGGGTGGGCAACCCTAAGAACACTGAAGCTTTCTTT; cdr3_aa: CASSMWVGNPKNTEAFF
d_call: NA; v_call: TRBV15; j_call: TRBJ2-7; clone_size: NA; cdr3_length: 15; cdr3_nt: TGTGCCACCAGCCCGGGCAGCGGGTGGGTTTACGAGCAGTACTTC; cdr3_aa: CATSPGSGWVYEQYF
d_call: TRBD1; v_call: TRBV11-3; j_call: TRBJ2-5; clone_size: NA; cdr3_length: 14; cdr3_nt: TGTGCCAGCAGCCCGCGGACAGGTCAAGAGACCCAGTACTTC; cdr3_aa: CASSPRTGQETQYF
d_call: NA; v_call: TRBV6-1; j_call: TRBJ2-1; clone_size: NA; cdr3_length: 14; cdr3_nt: TGTGCCAGCAGTGAATGGGTAGGTAACAATGAGCAGTTCTTC; cdr3_aa: CASSEWVGNNEQFF
d_call: TRBD2; v_call: TRBV5-1; j_call: TRBJ2-2; clone_size: NA; cdr3_length: 16; cdr3_nt: TGCGCCAGCAGCCCCAGACTAGCGGGAGACACCGGGGAGCTGTTTTTT; cdr3_aa: CASSPRLAGDTGELFF
d_call: NA; v_call: TRBV10-3; j_call: TRBJ2-1; clone_size: NA; cdr3_length: 13; cdr3_nt: TGTGCCATCAGTCCAGAGACGGCCAATGAGCAGTTCTTC; cdr3_aa: CAISPETANEQFF
d_call: NA; v_call: TRBV7-2; j_call: TRBJ1-2; clone_size: few; cdr3_length: 13; cdr3_nt: TGTGCCAGCCCCCTCGTGGTATCCCGGGGCTACACCTTC; cdr3_aa: CASPLVVSRGYTF
d_call: NA; v_call: TRBV5-6; j_call: TRBJ2-6; clone_size: once; cdr3_length: 15; cdr3_nt: TGTGCCAGCAGCGGTGTTGAGGCTGGGGCCAACGTCCTGACTTTC; cdr3_aa: CASSGVEAGANVLTF
d_call: TRBD2; v_call: TRBV19; j_call: TRBJ2-3; clone_size: NA; cdr3_length: 18; cdr3_nt: TGTGCCAGTAGTTTGGATTACTTAGCGGGGTCTAGCACAGATACGCAGTATTTT; cdr3_aa: CASSLDYLAGSSTDTQYF
d_call: TRBD2; v_call: TRBV19; j_call: TRBJ2-3; clone_size: NA; cdr3_length: 16; cdr3_nt: TGTGCCAGTAGTTTCGGTAGGACTAGCGTTCCAGATACGCAGTATTTT; cdr3_aa: CASSFGRTSVPDTQYF
d_call: NA; v_call: TRBV21-1; j_call: TRBJ2-5; clone_size: NA; cdr3_length: 13; cdr3_nt: TGTGCCAGCAGCGATCAGGGGCAAGAGACCCAGTACTTC; cdr3_aa: CASSDQGQETQYF
d_call: NA; v_call: TRBV7-6; j_call: TRBJ1-1; clone_size: NA; cdr3_length: 13; cdr3_nt: TGTGCCAGCAGCTCACCCGGGGACACTGAAGCTTTCTTT; cdr3_aa: CASSSPGDTEAFF
d_call: TRBD2; v_call: TRBV7-8; j_call: TRBJ2-1; clone_size: NA; cdr3_length: 14; cdr3_nt: TGTGCCAGCAGCTATTATAGCGGGGACAATGAGCAGTTCTTC; cdr3_aa: CASSYYSGDNEQFF
d_call: TRBD1; v_call: TRBV5-1; j_call: TRBJ1-4; clone_size: NA; cdr3_length: 19; cdr3_nt: TGCGCCAGCAGCCTAGCACCGGGACAGGGAGGATTGGCTAATGAAAAACTGTTTTTT; cdr3_aa: CASSLAPGQGGLANEKLFF